Reported below is one T cell receptor (beta chain). The antigen is unknown. The data originate from a study of shared clonotypes between healthy human individuals. Study at large: Each donor's CD8 memory used one plate, CD8 naive two, each CD4 subset three. Study-wide points: Among donors, clonotype sharing was expected to be affected by sequencing depth.

Using immunoSEQ multiplex PCR, the repertoire was profiled, and TCRdb retains in-frame clones only, with some absent. The sample consists of about 2.1 million clones, roughly 91% of them appearing once. Germline loops: CDR1 MNHEY, CDR2 SMNVEV (reference sequence). The CDR3 consists of 13 residues. V lost 7 bases and J lost 9; bases outside the gene matches: 9. Terminally differentiated effector memory CD45RA+ cells were excluded from the naive CD8 cells, which were CD45RO-negative and positively selected for CCR7. This chain links TRBV27 with TRBJ2-1; 7 bases match TRBD2. Sequenced material: naive CD8+ T cells from PBMCs. The receptor comes from a man between 18 and 35 years old in good health. Some clones in this sample may be carry-over from other donors' samples. The CDR3 nucleotides are TGTGCCAGCATGGGAGGGGCGTGGGGTGAGCAGTTCTTC. It codes for CASMGGAWGEQFF.